Sequencing of this T cell receptor beta chain was carried out in a study of shared clonotypes between healthy human individuals. Study-level points and caveats: The small donor group covered limited genetic and exposure diversity.

Terminally differentiated effector memory CD45RA+ cells were excluded by CCR7 positive selection of CD45RO-negative cells. The assay was carried out at the deep level. Clones were read by immunoSEQ multiplex PCR, and TCRdb kept only the in-frame ones, dropping some. The sample carries 1.5 million to 2.5 million clones, about 95% recorded once. As regards this clone: What it binds is unknown. Additional DNA sequences in this sample encode the identical CDR3.

The germline V gene encodes CDR1 MNHEY and CDR2 SMNVEV (reference sequence). The CDR3 loop spans 13 amino acids. Between the trimmed V and J ends, which lost 3 bases and 1 base, there was a span of 5 bases. The chain employs TRBV27 and TRBJ2-3; D not certain. The receptor was isolated from a man in his late teens or twenties in good health. The specimen sequenced was naive CD8+ T cells sorted from blood. This chain's CDR3 is CASSLSGTDTQYF. DNA for the CDR3: TGTGCCAGCAGTTTGTCGGGCACAGATACGCAGTATTTT.